This T cell receptor beta chain originates from a study of cytomegalovirus exposure and HLA in healthy donors. Study conclusions and caveats: Cytomegalovirus-associated TCR beta chains were listed, numbering 150 to 200.

Produced via immunoSEQ multiplex PCR; TCRdb's table is partial and in-frame only. The sample has around 150,000 clones, around 90% seen once. Points on this clone: The antigen is undetermined.

This CDR3 is 17 amino acids long. Losses at the gene ends were 4 bases for V and 0 bases for J; bases not matched to a gene: 6. Germline values: CDR1 SGHRS, CDR2 YFSETQ. The TCR sequence derives from a woman younger than 35 in good health and CMV-seropositive. Sequencing was carried out using PBMCs. The V gene is TRBV5-1, the J gene TRBJ2-3; TRBD2 matches 12 bases. The CDR3 DNA sequence: TGCGCCAGCAGCACCTTACTAGCGGGAGGTAGCACAGATACGCAGTATTTT. Amino acids: CASSTLLAGGSTDTQYF.